One and the same sample provided the 7 T cell receptor beta chains below, sequenced in a study of blood T cell repertoires in COVID-19. Sequencing used immunoSEQ multiplex PCR; TCRdb keeps in-frame clones, though not all of them. The sample records about 89,000 clones, over 60% being singletons. Sequenced input: peripheral blood. Receptors originate from a human donor in a cohort sampled during active COVID-19.

The chain couples TRBV2 to TRBJ2-2, with 9 nucleotides matching TRBD1. With V trimmed by 6 bases and J by 6 bases, 5 bases remained unmatched. Germline V gene lookup returns CDR1 SNHLY and CDR2 FYNNEI. This CDR3 region has 14 residues. The CDR3 nucleotides read TGTGCCAGCAGACCACAGGGGGCGGCCGGGGAGCTGTTTTTT. It yields the protein CASRPQGAAGELFF.

The gene calls are TRBV28 and TRBJ1-6, with D possibly being TRBD1 (5 bases). The CDR3 length is 16 residues. Deletions cut 1 base from V and 5 bases from J, with 12 bases between. Per the germline V gene, CDR1 is MDHEN and CDR2 is SYDVKM. CDR3: CASSLFPGKNNSPLHF. The CDR3 bases are TGTGCCAGCAGTTTATTCCCAGGGAAAAATAATTCACCCCTCCACTTT.

The chain carries TRBV6-4 and TRBJ2-7; D is undetermined. CDR3 length equals 14 residues. Germline assignment: CDR1 MRHNA and CDR2 SNTAGT. Trimming stripped 9 bases from V and 0 bases from J, with 15 bases between. The CDR3 here is CASSVQALSYEQYF. The CDR3 coding sequence is TGTGCCAGTTCCGTCCAGGCCCTCTCCTACGAGCAGTACTTC.

The chain couples TRBV13 to TRBJ1-1, with D possibly TRBD1 on 6 matching bases. The CDR3 extends over 14 amino acids. Germline lookup yields CDR1 PRHDT and CDR2 FYEKMQ (reference sequence). V dropped 2 bases and J dropped 3 bases, with 10 bases sitting between them. This CDR3 reads CASSLQGWYTEAFF. CDR3 nucleotide sequence: TGTGCCAGCAGCTTACAGGGGTGGTACACTGAAGCTTTCTTT.

The chain carries TRBV15 and TRBJ1-5, with 9 bases that match TRBD1. Germline V CDR1 and CDR2: LNHNV, YYDKDF (reference sequence). After removal of 1 base from V and 8 bases from J, the junction contained 12 bases not matched to a gene. This CDR3 contains 17 residues. The CDR3 bases are TGTGCCACCAGCAGAGGGGGGGGACAGGGCGGTCAGAAGCCCCAGCATTTT. The encoded protein is CATSRGGGQGGQKPQHF. The full variable domain, its missing parts supplied by reference TRBV15 and TRBJ1-5, is DAMVIQNPRYQVTQFGKPVTLSCSQTLNHNVMYWYQQKSSQAPKLLFHYYDKDFNNEADTPDNFQSRRPNTSFCFLDIRSPGLGDTAMYLCATSRGGGQGGQKPQHFGDGTRLSIL.

The chain employs TRBV7-2 and TRBJ1-6, with D unclear. Germline CDR1 and CDR2: SGHTA and FQGNSA. The CDR3 runs to 15 residues. V lost 5 bases, J lost 7 bases, and 15 bases lay in between. CDR3 coding DNA: TGTGCCAGCAGCCCACAACAGATGAGAAATTCACCCCTCCACTTT. Translation gives CASSPQQMRNSPLHF.

The J gene is TRBJ1-5, the V gene TRBV27; TRBD1 might be the D (6 bases). This CDR3 is 15 amino acids long. Per the germline V gene, CDR1 is MNHEY and CDR2 is SMNVEV (reference sequence). Trimming pared 2 bases from V and 2 bases from J, leaving 10 bases between. CDR3 sequence reads: CASSLMGAGNQPQHF. The CDR3 nucleotides are TGTGCCAGCAGTTTAATGGGGGCGGGCAATCAGCCCCAGCATTTT.